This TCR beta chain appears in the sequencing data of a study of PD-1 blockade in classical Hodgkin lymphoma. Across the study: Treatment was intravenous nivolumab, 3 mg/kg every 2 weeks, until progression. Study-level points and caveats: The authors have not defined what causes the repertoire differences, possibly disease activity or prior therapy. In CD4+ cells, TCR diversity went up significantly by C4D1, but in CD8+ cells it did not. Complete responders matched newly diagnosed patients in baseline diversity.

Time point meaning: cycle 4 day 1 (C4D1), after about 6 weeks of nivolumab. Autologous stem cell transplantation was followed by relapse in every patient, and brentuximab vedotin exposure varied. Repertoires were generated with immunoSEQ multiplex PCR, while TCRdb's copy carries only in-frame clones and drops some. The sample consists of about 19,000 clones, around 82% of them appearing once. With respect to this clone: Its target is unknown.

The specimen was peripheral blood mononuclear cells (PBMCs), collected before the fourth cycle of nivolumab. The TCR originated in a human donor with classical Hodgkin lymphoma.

This chain's CDR3 is CSGWTSGGPWETQYF. The CDR3 DNA follows: TGCAGCGGATGGACTAGCGGGGGGCCGTGGGAGACCCAGTACTTC. The chain joins TRBV29-1 to TRBJ2-5; TRBD2 matches 14 bases. J lost 5 bases, V lost 7 bases, and 9 bases had no gene match. The CDR3 runs 15 residues. Per the germline V gene, CDR1 is SQVTM and CDR2 is ANQGSEA.